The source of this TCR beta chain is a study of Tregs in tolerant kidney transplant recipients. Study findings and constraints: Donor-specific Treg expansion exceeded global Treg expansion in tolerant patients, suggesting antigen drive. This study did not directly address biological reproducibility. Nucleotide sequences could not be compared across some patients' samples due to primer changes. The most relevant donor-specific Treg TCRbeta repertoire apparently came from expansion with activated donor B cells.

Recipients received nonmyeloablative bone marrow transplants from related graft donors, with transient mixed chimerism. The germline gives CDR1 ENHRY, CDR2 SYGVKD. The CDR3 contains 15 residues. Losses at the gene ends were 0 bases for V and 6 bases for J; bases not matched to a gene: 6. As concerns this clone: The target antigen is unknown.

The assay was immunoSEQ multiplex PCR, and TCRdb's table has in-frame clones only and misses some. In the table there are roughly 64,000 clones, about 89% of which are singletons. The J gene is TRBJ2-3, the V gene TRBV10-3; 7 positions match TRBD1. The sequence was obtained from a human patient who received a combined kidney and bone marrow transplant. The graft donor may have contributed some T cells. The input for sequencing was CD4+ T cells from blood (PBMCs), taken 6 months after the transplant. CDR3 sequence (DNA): TGTGCCATCAGTGAGTCTAGGGGGCAGGTTGATACGCAGTATTTT. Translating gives CAISESRGQVDTQYF.